This entry lists 7 T cell receptor beta chains sequenced from one sample in a study of blood T cell repertoires in COVID-19. The data were produced by immunoSEQ multiplex PCR, yet TCRdb's version contains in-frame clones alone and is incomplete. This table has a few hundred thousand clones, 86% appearing once. The specimen was peripheral blood. Receptors were obtained from a man aged 45 to 65 with acute or convalescent COVID-19.

The gene calls are TRBV6-5 and TRBJ1-4, with D possibly matching TRBD1 (5 bases). The CDR3 loop spans 14 amino acids. Germline lookup yields CDR1 MNHEY and CDR2 SVGAGI. Between the trimmed V and J ends, which lost 6 bases and 4 bases, there was a span of 12 bases. The DNA for the CDR3 is TGTGCCAGCAGGACGCGGGGCCTTAATGAAAAACTGTTTTTT. Translating it yields CASRTRGLNEKLFF.

CDR3: CASSGGRHPYNSPLHF. DNA for the CDR3: TGTGCCAGCAGTGGTGGGAGGCATCCCTATAATTCACCCCTCCACTTT. V is TRBV6-1 and J is TRBJ1-6; unclear D gene. The V and J ends lost 4 bases and 2 bases respectively, with 12 bases between them. CDR1 and CDR2 (germline): MNHNS, SASEGT. There are 16 residues in the CDR3.

The chain has TRBV11-2 and TRBJ2-1, with 8 bases aligning to TRBD1. The V and J ends lost 1 base and 11 bases, in that order; junction bases with no gene match: 4. This CDR3 spans 13 amino acids. Germline V gene sequence: CDR1 SGHAT, CDR2 FQNNGV. The CDR3: CASSLGAGGKQFF. As DNA, the CDR3 is TGTGCCAGCAGCTTAGGAGCAGGGGGCAAGCAGTTCTTC.

The chain employs TRBV23-1 and TRBJ1-1, with a weak D call TRBD1 (6 bases). TRBV23-1 is given ORF status, its function remaining uncertain. V shed 0 bases and J shed 10 bases, with 18 bases lying between them. The CDR3 contains 15 residues. CDR3 DNA sequence: TGCGCCAGCAGTCAATCGGGGGGGCAGGGCCCGTCAGCTTTCTTT. It codes for CASSQSGGQGPSAFF.

This clone came up once. The V call is TRBV6-5, the J call TRBJ2-7; 9 nucleotides align to TRBD1. The J segment lost 2 bases and the V segment lost 6 bases, leaving 8 bases of the junction unmatched. This CDR3 contains 15 residues. Germline loops: CDR1 MNHEY, CDR2 SVGAGI. The CDR3 bases are TGTGCCAGCAGGAGACGACAGGGGGGGCCCTACGAGCAGTACTTC. It codes for CASRRRQGGPYEQYF.

The gene calls are TRBV7-9 and TRBJ1-1, with TRBD1 identical over 7 bases. Germline V gene data show CDR1 as SEHNR and CDR2 as FQNEAQ (reference sequence). The CDR3 length is 15 residues. J gave up 4 bases and V 2 bases, and 7 bases lay outside the gene matches. CDR3 protein: CASSLSDREATEAFF. For the CDR3, the DNA is TGTGCCAGCAGCTTATCCGACAGGGAAGCCACTGAAGCTTTCTTT.

V gene TRBV19 combines with J gene TRBJ1-6, with a weak D call TRBD1 (6 bases). The CDR3 runs 15 residues. Per germline, CDR1 LNHDA and CDR2 SQIVND (reference sequence). Between the trimmed V and J ends, which lost 2 bases and 1 base, there was a span of 6 bases. DNA for the CDR3: TGTGCCAGTAGTATACAGGGGTCCTATAATTCACCCCTCCACTTT. Amino acid sequence: CASSIQGSYNSPLHF.